The clone carrying this TCR beta chain has a handful of counts. These data come from a study of esophageal squamous cell carcinoma under preoperative chemotherapy. TCRdb ran MiXCR on the PCR reads and lists one entry per CDR3 protein. This repertoire shows 10,000 to 15,000 distinct CDR3 sequences, around 50% found once; its top ten account for over 15%. The CDR3 consists of 15 residues. V lost 2 bases, J lost 7 bases, and 12 bases lay in between. The germline CDR1 and CDR2 sequences are MNHEY and SMNVEV (reference sequence). Described time point: before preoperative PTX-NDP chemotherapy. The origin of this receptor is a human donor with esophageal squamous cell carcinoma. The donor label of this sample is uncertain. The genes are TRBV27 and TRBJ1-6, with D perhaps matching TRBD1 (5 bases). Sampling was performed from a patient given preoperative chemotherapy. In nucleotides, the CDR3 is TGTGCCAGCAGTTTAGAGAGGGCAGGGAATTCACCCCTCCACTTT. It yields the protein CASSLERAGNSPLHF.